This T cell receptor (beta chain) was sequenced during a study of blood T cell repertoires in COVID-19. The wider study: There were acute and convalescent COVID-19 samples, and they came from the United States, Italy and Spain. In each case, the material was cDNA or gDNA derived from T cells, B-cell-depleted T cells, or PBMCs.

The sample holds a few counts of this clone. CDR3 length: 14 amino acids. Looked up from germline, CDR1 is LNHDA and CDR2 is SQIVND (reference sequence). Trimming took 5 bases from V and 9 from J, leaving 14 bases between them. Assay: immunoSEQ multiplex PCR; the TCRdb copy retains only in-frame clones and omits some. The data show some 220,000 clones, 88% seen once. The sequence came from a woman in her twenties or thirties who had recovered from COVID-19. Sequenced input: PBMCs or T cells enriched from blood (not recorded which). The J gene is TRBJ1-6, the V gene TRBV19; D remains unclear. CDR3 in DNA: TGTGCCAGTAGTTCCCAATCGGAGAGTTCACCCCTCCACTTT. Encoded protein: CASSSQSESSPLHF.